This T cell receptor beta chain was captured in a study of T cells in tuberculosis. Turning to the study itself: In South Africa, adults with active tuberculosis were compared with IGRA-negative and latently infected IGRA-positive adolescents.

Study results and limitations: GEM motif frequencies gave about 70% accuracy; the GMM repertoire gave about 86%.

A word on this clone: The antigen is not known.

V gave up 2 bases and J gave up 6 bases, with 10 bases separating them. Per the germline V gene, CDR1 is LGHNA and CDR2 is YSLEER. The CDR3 runs 13 residues. Sequencing was performed with immunoSEQ multiplex PCR; in TCRdb, only in-frame clones are kept and a portion is missing. Altogether about 43,000 clones are present, about 95% being singletons, with the ten largest covering less than 2%. Sequencing was done on a sample of PBMCs. J is TRBJ1-1 and V is TRBV4-3; tentatively, D is TRBD1 (6 bases). The receptor's source is a donor under 30 with latent tuberculosis or without tuberculosis infection. Some clones in this sample may be carry-over from other donors' samples. For the CDR3, the DNA is TGCGCCAGCAGCCAAATCCAGGGGTCTGAAGCTTTCTTT. It translates to CASSQIQGSEAFF.